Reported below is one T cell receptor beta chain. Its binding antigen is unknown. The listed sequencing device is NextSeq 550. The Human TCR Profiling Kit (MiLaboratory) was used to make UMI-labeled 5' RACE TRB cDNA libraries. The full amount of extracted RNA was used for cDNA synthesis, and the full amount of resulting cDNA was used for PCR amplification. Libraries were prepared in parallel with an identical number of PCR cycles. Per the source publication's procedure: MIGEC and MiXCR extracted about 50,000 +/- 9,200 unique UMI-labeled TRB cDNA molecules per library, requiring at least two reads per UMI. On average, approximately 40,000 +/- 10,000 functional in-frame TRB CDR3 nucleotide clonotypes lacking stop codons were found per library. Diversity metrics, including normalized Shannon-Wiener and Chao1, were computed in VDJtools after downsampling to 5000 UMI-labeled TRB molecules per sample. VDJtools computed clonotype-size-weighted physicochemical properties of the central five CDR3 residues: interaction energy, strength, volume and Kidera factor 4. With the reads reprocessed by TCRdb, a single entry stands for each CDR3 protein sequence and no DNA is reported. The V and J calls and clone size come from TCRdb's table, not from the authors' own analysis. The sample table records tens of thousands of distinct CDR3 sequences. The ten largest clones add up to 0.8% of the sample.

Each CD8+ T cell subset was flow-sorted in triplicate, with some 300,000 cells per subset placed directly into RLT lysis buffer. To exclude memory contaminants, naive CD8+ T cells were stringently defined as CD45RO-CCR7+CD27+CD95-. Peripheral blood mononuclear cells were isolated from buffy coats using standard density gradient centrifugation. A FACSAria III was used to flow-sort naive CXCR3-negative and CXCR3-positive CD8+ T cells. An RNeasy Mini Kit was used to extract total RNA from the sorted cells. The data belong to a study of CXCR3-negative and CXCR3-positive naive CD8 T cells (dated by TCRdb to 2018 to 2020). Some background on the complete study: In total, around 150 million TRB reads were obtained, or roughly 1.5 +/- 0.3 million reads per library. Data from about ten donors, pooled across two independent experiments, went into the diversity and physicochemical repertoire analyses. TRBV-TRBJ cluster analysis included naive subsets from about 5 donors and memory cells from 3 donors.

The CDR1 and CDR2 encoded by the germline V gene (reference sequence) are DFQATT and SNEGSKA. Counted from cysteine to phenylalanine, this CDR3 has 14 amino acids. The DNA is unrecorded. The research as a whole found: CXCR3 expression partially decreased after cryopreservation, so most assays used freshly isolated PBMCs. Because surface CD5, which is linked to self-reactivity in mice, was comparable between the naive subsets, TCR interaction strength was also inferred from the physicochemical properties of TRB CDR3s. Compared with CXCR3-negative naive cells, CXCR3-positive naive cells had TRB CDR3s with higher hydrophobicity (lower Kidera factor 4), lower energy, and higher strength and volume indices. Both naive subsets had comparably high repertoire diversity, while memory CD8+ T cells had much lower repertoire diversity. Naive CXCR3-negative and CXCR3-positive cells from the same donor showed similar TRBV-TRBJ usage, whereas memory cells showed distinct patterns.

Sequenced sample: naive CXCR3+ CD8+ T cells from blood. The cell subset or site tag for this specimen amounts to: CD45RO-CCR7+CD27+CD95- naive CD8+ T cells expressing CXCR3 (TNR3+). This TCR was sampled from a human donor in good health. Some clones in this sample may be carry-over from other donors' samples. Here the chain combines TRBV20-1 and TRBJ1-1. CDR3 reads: CSARLTAGRTEAFF.